The rows below give T cell receptor beta chains drawn from one sample of a study of OX40 agonist ivuxolimab in advanced cancers. Generated by immunoSEQ multiplex PCR, the TCRdb table keeps only in-frame clones and is missing some. The sample comprises over 45,000 clones, about four fifths of which are singletons, and 4% to 5% rests with the top ten. The sequencing used CD4+ or CD8+ T cells sorted from blood, collected in a trial of the OX40 agonist ivuxolimab. These receptors originate from an adult with an advanced solid tumor such as melanoma, head and neck, liver or kidney cancer. CDR3s include the opening cysteine and the closing phenylalanine or tryptophan. The D gene is left open where the match is weak. Some rows mark clone size as missing; the rest say once, few, many or name a class of expanded clone.

cdr3_aa cdr3_nt v_call d_call j_call clone_size
CASGSTGLSTDTQYF TGTGCCAGCGGCAGCACAGGGCTTAGCACAGATACGCAGTATTTT TRBV28 . TRBJ2-3 .
CASSPYNLQGGGYEQYF TGTGCCAGCTCACCTTACAACCTACAGGGCGGGGGCTACGAGCAGTACTTC TRBV18 . TRBJ2-7 .
CASSLFMGGEKTQYF TGTGCCAGCAGCTTATTCATGGGAGGGGAAAAGACCCAGTACTTC TRBV7-2 TRBD2 TRBJ2-5 .
CASSRTGGSYNEQFF TGTGCCAGCAGCAGGACAGGGGGCTCCTACAATGAGCAGTTCTTC TRBV7-8 TRBD1 TRBJ2-1 .
CASSLDQTRSSEQYF TGTGCCAGCAGCTTGGATCAAACGCGGAGCTCCGAGCAGTACTTC TRBV5-4 . TRBJ2-7 .
CAISGTITSGANVLTF TGTGCCATCAGCGGGACGATTACCTCTGGGGCCAACGTCCTGACTTTC TRBV10-3 . TRBJ2-6 .
CAIRPDLAGETQYF TGTGCCATCAGGCCCGATCTAGCGGGAGAGACCCAGTACTTC TRBV10-3 TRBD2 TRBJ2-5 .
CASSLGRSPPYEQYF TGTGCCAGCAGTTTAGGCCGGAGCCCACCCTACGAGCAGTACTTC TRBV27 . TRBJ2-7 .
CASSLGRNTEAFF TGTGCCAGCAGCCTGGGCAGGAACACTGAAGCTTTCTTT TRBV7-9 . TRBJ1-1 .
CASSFEGGAYNEQFF TGCGCCAGCAGCTTCGAGGGCGGAGCTTACAATGAGCAGTTCTTC TRBV5-1 . TRBJ2-1 .
CASSRTGYRETQYF TGTGCCAGCAGCCGTACAGGGTATAGAGAGACCCAGTACTTC TRBV6-5 . TRBJ2-5 .
CASNTNTEAFF TGTGCCAGCAACACGAACACTGAAGCTTTCTTT TRBV2 . TRBJ1-1 .
CASSLQDRLNQPQHF TGTGCCAGCAGTTTACAAGACAGGCTCAATCAGCCCCAGCATTTT TRBV28 . TRBJ1-5 .
CASSVPDRGYGYTF TGTGCCAGCAGCGTCCCTGACAGGGGCTATGGCTACACCTTC TRBV28 TRBD1 TRBJ1-2 .
CASSEPESGNEQFF TGTGCCAGCAGTGAACCCGAGAGCGGCAATGAGCAGTTCTTC TRBV6-1 . TRBJ2-1 .
CASSLDMTEPYEQYF TGTGCCAGCAGCTTGGATATGACAGAACCCTACGAGCAGTACTTC TRBV5-4 . TRBJ2-7 .
CASSTQQTKETQYF TGTGCCAGTAGTACTCAGCAGACTAAAGAGACCCAGTACTTC TRBV19 . TRBJ2-5 once
CASSPLGGGTKNTEAFF TGCGCCAGCAGCCCCCTGGGAGGGGGTACAAAGAACACTGAAGCTTTCTTT TRBV4-1 . TRBJ1-1 .
CASSFGTQAYNEQFF TGTGCCAGCAGTTTCGGGACTCAAGCCTACAATGAGCAGTTCTTC TRBV28 . TRBJ2-1 .
CASTVLGGRDEQFF TGTGCCAGCACCGTCTTAGGGGGGCGGGATGAGCAGTTCTTC TRBV7-2 . TRBJ2-1 once
CASGPGLAGVFHEQYF TGTGCCAGCGGACCGGGACTAGCGGGAGTGTTCCACGAGCAGTACTTC TRBV21-1 . TRBJ2-7 .
CASSLTGRRDQETQYF TGTGCCAGCAGCTTAACGGGTCGCAGGGACCAAGAGACCCAGTACTTC TRBV7-3 . TRBJ2-5 once
CASRADGGGKDTQYF TGTGCCAGCAGGGCGGACGGGGGAGGGAAGGATACGCAGTATTTT TRBV2 TRBD2 TRBJ2-3 .
CASSLGTGFNEQFF TGTGCCAGCAGCTTGGGAACAGGGTTCAATGAGCAGTTCTTC TRBV5-8 . TRBJ2-1 .
CASSYSRLGVGYGYTF TGTGCCAGCAGTTACTCGAGGCTAGGGGTGGGCTATGGCTACACCTTC TRBV6-5 . TRBJ1-2 .
CASSPRDGGASDTQYF TGTGCCAGCTCACCACGGGACGGGGGGGCATCCGATACGCAGTATTTT TRBV18 TRBD2 TRBJ2-3 .
CAVGTLSTDTQYF TGTGCCGTCGGGACACTAAGCACAGATACGCAGTATTTT TRBV19 . TRBJ2-3 .
CATSRGGSTDTQYF TGTGCCACCAGCAGAGGCGGAAGCACAGATACGCAGTATTTT TRBV15 . TRBJ2-3 .
CASSLLGKNEKLFF TGTGCCAGCAGCTTACTTGGGAAAAATGAAAAACTGTTTTTT TRBV7-9 . TRBJ1-4 .
CASSRTGATEAFF TGTGCCAGTAGTAGAACAGGGGCCACTGAAGCTTTCTTT TRBV19 TRBD1 TRBJ1-1 .
CASSPSWDTYEQYF TGTGCCAGCTCACCAAGTTGGGACACCTACGAGCAGTACTTC TRBV18 . TRBJ2-7 medium-sized
CASSLRASANTEAFF TGTGCCAGCAGCTTAAGAGCGAGTGCGAACACTGAAGCTTTCTTT TRBV7-9 . TRBJ1-1 .
CASCWGYNSPLHF TGTGCCAGTTGTTGGGGATATAATTCACCCCTCCACTTT TRBV19 . TRBJ1-6 .
CASSPRQAGYEQYF TGTGCCAGCTCACCGCGACAGGCGGGCTACGAGCAGTACTTC TRBV18 . TRBJ2-7 .
CASSATGAGYGYTF TGTGCCAGCAGTGCGACCGGGGCCGGCTATGGCTACACCTTC TRBV6-6 . TRBJ1-2 .